This entry describes one T cell receptor (beta chain). The target antigen is unknown. The PCR made use of 60 Vbeta and 13 Jbeta primers. Data came from immunoSEQ multiplex PCR; TCRdb stores just in-frame clones and leaves some out. There are tens of thousands of clones in the sample; around three quarters occur only once, and 3.5% to 4.5% lies in the top ten. This record belongs to a study of cytomegalovirus exposure and HLA in healthy donors. Study results and caveats: CMV antigen specificity of a few CMV-associated chains was confirmed in vitro. Sequence variants that were highly shared formed a cluster that was likely a sequencing artifact. In an earlier analysis, in some 500 donors, most V segments appeared productive either ~87% or ~30% of the time.

CDR3 size: 14 residues. V lost 4 bases and J 3 bases, leaving 13 bases between the germline ends. CDR1 is MNHNS, CDR2 SASEGT, per germline. The sequence came from a man aged 40-49 years in good health and CMV-seronegative. The sample taken for sequencing was PBMCs. V is TRBV6-1 and J is TRBJ2-7; possible D gene TRBD2, 6 bases. The CDR3 sequence: CASSAELAGYEQYF. The CDR3 DNA reads as TGTGCCAGCAGTGCTGAACTAGCCGGCTACGAGCAGTACTTC.